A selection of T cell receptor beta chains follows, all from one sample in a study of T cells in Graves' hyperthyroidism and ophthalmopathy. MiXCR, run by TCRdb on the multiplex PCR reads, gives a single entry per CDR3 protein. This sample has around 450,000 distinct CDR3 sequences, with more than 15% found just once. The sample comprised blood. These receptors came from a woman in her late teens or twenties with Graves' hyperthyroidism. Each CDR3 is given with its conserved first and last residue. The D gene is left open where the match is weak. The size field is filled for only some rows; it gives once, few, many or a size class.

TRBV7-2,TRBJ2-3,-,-,TGTGCCAGCAGCTTAGCCCATCCGGCAGTTCCAGATACGCAGTATTTT,CASSLAHPAVPDTQYF
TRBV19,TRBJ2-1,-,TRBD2,TGTGCCAGTAGTATGTCGGGCGGGGGGGGGTCTAATGAGCAGTTCTTC,CASSMSGGGGSNEQFF
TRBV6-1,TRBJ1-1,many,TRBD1,TGTGCCAGCAGTGAGCCGGGACAGTACACTGAAGCTTTCTTT,CASSEPGQYTEAFF
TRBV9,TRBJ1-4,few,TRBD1,TGTGCCAGCAGCGTTCTCGACAGGGACTATGAAAAACTGTTTTTT,CASSVLDRDYEKLFF
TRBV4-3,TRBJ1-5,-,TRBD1,TGCGCCAGCAGCCGCAGGACAGGGGGTGATCAGCCCCAGCATTTT,CASSRRTGGDQPQHF
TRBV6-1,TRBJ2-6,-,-,TGTGCCAGCAGCTTCGGACAGGGGGCCAACGTCCTGACTTTC,CASSFGQGANVLTF
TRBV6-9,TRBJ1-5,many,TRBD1,TGTGCCAGCAGTCAACCGGGACAGGGAGGTCGGAGCAATCAGCCCCAGCATTTT,CASSQPGQGGRSNQPQHF
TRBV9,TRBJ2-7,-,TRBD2,TGTGCCAGCAGCGCTACTAGCGTGCTTGCCACCGAGCAGTACTTC,CASSATSVLATEQYF
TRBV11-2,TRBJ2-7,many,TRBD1,TGTGCCAGCAGCTTAGATAAAAGGCCAGGGGGCTTCTACGAGCAGTACTTC,CASSLDKRPGGFYEQYF
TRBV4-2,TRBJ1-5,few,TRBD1,TGTGCCAGCAGCCAAGCTCATCCCGGGACAGGGGTGCAGCCCCAGCATTTT,CASSQAHPGTGVQPQHF
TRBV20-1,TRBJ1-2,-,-,TGCAGTGCTAGGGGACAACTCCTAAACTATGGCTACACCTTC,CSARGQLLNYGYTF
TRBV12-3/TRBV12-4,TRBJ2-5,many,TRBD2,TGTGCCAGCAGGGGGGGGGAAGAGACCCAGTACTTC,CASRGGEETQYF
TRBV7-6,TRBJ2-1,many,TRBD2,TGTGCCAGCAGCTTAATTACTAGCGGGAGTTATGAGCAGTTCTTC,CASSLITSGSYEQFF
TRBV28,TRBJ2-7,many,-,TGTGCCAGCAGCCCCCGGGAAACCCTTAGAATGGGCTACGAGCAGTACTTC,CASSPRETLRMGYEQYF
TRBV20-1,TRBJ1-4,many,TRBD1,TGCAGTGCTCCCGGGACAGGGGCCCAAGGTGAAAAACTGTTTTTT,CSAPGTGAQGEKLFF
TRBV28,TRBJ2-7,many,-,TGTGCCACCACCTGGGGCGGGATGGGATACGAGCAGTACTTC,CATTWGGMGYEQYF
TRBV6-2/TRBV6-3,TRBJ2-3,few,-,TGTGCCAGCAGTTATCCGGACCCCTTTGCTACGCAGTATTTT,CASSYPDPFATQYF
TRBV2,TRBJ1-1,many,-,TGTGCCAGCAGTGACGACAACACTGAAGCTTTCTTT,CASSDDNTEAFF
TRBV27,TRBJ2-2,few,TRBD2,TGTGCCAGCAGGTCTGACTTTGCGGGAGGGGGGCCCGGGGAGCTGTTTTTT,CASRSDFAGGGPGELFF
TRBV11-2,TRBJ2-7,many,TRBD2,TGTGCCAGCAGCTTAACGGGACTAGCCTACGAGCAGTACTTC,CASSLTGLAYEQYF
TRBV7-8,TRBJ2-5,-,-,TGTGCCAGCAGCTTAGAACTCGCACAAGAGACCCAGTACTTC,CASSLELAQETQYF
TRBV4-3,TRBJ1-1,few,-,TGCGCCAGCAGCCAAGGTTGGGGGGCCATGAACACTGAAGCTTTCTTT,CASSQGWGAMNTEAFF
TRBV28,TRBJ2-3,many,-,TGTGCCAGCAGGGGACGTTGGGAACTCAGCACAGATACGCAGTATTTT,CASRGRWELSTDTQYF
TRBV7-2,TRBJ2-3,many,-,TGTGCCAGCAGCCCAGCGCCCTGGCGGACGTTTGACACAGATACGCAGTATTTT,CASSPAPWRTFDTDTQYF
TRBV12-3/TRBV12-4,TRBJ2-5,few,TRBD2,TGTGCCAGCAGCCGGACTAGCGGGAGCCTGGGGGAGACCCAGTACTTC,CASSRTSGSLGETQYF
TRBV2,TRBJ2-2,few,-,TGTGCCAGCACCCATGGGGAGGGGGCTGCCACCAGGGAGCTGTTTTTT,CASTHGEGAATRELFF
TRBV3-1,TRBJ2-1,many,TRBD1,TGTGCCAGCAGCCAAGATCTTAGGGGGCGCAGAAATGAGCAGTTCTTC,CASSQDLRGRRNEQFF
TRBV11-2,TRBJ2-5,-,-,TGTGCCAGCAGCTCCTTGGGGTGGAGAGGAGAGACCCAGTACTTC,CASSSLGWRGETQYF
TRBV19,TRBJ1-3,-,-,TGTGCCAGTGGACCCAGGGTTTTTGGAAACACCATATATTTT,CASGPRVFGNTIYF
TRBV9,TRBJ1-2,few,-,TGTGCCAGCAGCGTAGTTCCCACCGTGAGTGGCTACACCTTC,CASSVVPTVSGYTF
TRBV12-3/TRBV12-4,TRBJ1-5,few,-,TGTGCCAGCAGTCGTGCCAGCAATCAGCCCCAGCATTTT,CASSRASNQPQHF
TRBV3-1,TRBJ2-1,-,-,TGTGCCAGCAGCCAAATTATGGACAATGAGCAGTTCTTC,CASSQIMDNEQFF
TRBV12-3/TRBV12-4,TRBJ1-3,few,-,TGTGCCAGCAGTAATCCGCTAAGTATCCACACCATATATTTT,CASSNPLSIHTIYF
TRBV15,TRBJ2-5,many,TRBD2,TGTGCCACCAGCAGGAAGGGACTATTGGAAGAGACCCAGTACTTC,CATSRKGLLEETQYF
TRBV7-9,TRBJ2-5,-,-,TGTGCCAGCAGTCCCCTCGGCGGGAATCAAGAGAGCCAGTACTTC,CASSPLGGNQESQYF
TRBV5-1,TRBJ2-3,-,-,TGCGCCAGCAGCTTGGTTGGGGGGACTTCGGATACGCAGTATTTT,CASSLVGGTSDTQYF
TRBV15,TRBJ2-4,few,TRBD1,TGTGCCACCAGCAGAGATCCGGTGACAGGGGGCGAAGTTCAGTACTTC,CATSRDPVTGGEVQYF
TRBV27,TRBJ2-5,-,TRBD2,TGTGCCAGCAGCAATACGGGACTAGCGGTTCCAAAGGGGGAGACCCAGTACTTC,CASSNTGLAVPKGETQYF
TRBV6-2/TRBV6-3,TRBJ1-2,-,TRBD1,TGTGCCAGCAGTTATCCCGGGACAGGGGAAGGCTACACCTTC,CASSYPGTGEGYTF
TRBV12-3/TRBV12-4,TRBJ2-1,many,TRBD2,TGTGCCAGCACCCGGGGAGGGGACGGGTACAATGAGCAGTTCTTC,CASTRGGDGYNEQFF
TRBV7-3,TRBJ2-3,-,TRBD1,TGTGCCAGCAGTCAGGCGGGACAGGGGACAGATACGCAGTATTTT,CASSQAGQGTDTQYF
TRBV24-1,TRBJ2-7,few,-,TGTGCCACGAGTGTTGGAGGAAGTGCCTACGAGCAGTACTTC,CATSVGGSAYEQYF
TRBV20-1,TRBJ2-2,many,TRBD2,TGCAGTGCTAGTGGAGCGGGGGGAGACACCGGGGAGCTGTTTTTT,CSASGAGGDTGELFF
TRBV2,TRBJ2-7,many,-,TGTGCCAGCAGTGGCAGGGCCTCCTACGAGCAGTACTTC,CASSGRASYEQYF
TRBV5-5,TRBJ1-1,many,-,TGTGCCAGCGTCTTGTCGTTCTGGGCGTCGAACACTGAAGCTTTCTTT,CASVLSFWASNTEAFF
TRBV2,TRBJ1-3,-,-,TGTGCCAGCAGTTATAGTGACGGTTACTCTGGAAACACCATATATTTT,CASSYSDGYSGNTIYF
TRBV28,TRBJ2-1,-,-,TGTGCCAGCAGTAAATTAGCGCGGCCCTACAATGAGCAGTTCTTC,CASSKLARPYNEQFF
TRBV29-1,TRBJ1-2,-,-,TGCAGCGTTGAATCTACTACCAGCTATGGCTACACCTTC,CSVESTTSYGYTF
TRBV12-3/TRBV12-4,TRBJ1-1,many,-,TGTGCCAGCAGTTTAGGTGAAGCTTTCTTT,CASSLGEAFF
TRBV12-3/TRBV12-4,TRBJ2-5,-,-,TGTGCCAGCAGTTCCCTGGACAGACAGGTGGAGTACTTC,CASSSLDRQVEYF
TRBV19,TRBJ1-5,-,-,TGTGCCAGTAGTATAGTAGCCGATCAGCCCCAGCATTTT,CASSIVADQPQHF
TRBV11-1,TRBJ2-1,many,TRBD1,TGTGCCAGCAGTCCCGACAGGGGGCGCACCAATGAGCAGTTCTTC,CASSPDRGRTNEQFF
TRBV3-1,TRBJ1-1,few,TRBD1,TGTGCCAGCAGACAACAGGGGGCGACTGAAGCTTTCTTT,CASRQQGATEAFF
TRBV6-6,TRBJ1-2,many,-,TGTGCCAGCAGTTACTCACCCTTGGCTGGATATGGCTACACCTTC,CASSYSPLAGYGYTF
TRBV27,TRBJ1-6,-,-,TGTGCCAGCAGTTCTCCGACAGCTCATTCACCTCTCCACTTT,CASSSPTAHSPLHF
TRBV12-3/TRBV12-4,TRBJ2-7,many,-,TGTGCCAGCAGTTTCTGGGTTTTGGAGGGGTGGGACTACGAGCAGTACTTC,CASSFWVLEGWDYEQYF
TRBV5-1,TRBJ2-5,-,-,TGCGCCAGCAGCTTGGTTCCGGATCGGGAGACCCAGTACTTC,CASSLVPDRETQYF
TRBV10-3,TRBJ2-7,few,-,TGTGCCATCAGTTACTCAGTCGGGCAGGGTGCCTACGAGCAGTACTTC,CAISYSVGQGAYEQYF
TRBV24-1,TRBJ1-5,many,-,TGTGCCACCAGCGCAGACAATCAGCCCCAGCATTTT,CATSADNQPQHF